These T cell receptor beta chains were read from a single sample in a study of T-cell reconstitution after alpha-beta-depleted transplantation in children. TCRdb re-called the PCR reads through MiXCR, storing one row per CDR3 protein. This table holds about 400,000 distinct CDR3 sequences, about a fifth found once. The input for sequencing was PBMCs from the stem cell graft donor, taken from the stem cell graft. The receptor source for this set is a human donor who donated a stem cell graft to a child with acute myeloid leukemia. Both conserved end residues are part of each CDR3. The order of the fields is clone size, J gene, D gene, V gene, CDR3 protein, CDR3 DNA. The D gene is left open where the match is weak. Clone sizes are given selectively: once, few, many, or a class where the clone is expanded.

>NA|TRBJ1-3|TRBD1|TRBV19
CASSPLGTGGNTIYF
TGTGCCAGTAGTCCCTTGGGGACAGGCGGGAACACCATATATTTT
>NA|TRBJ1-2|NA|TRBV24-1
CATSDPGLLEGHGYTF
TGTGCCACCAGTGATCCGGGACTTCTCGAGGGCCATGGCTACACCTTC
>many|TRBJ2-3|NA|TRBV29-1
CSGYTDTQYF
TGCAGCGGATACACAGATACGCAGTATTTT
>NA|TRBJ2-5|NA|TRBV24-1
CATSDQGPTGETQYF
TGTGCCACCAGTGACCAGGGACCTACCGGGGAGACCCAGTACTTC
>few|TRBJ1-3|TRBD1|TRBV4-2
CASSLGQGLSGNTIYF
TGTGCCAGCAGCCTCGGACAGGGACTCTCTGGAAACACCATATATTTT
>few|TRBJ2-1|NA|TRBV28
CASGDPLSSYNEQFF
TGTGCCAGCGGAGACCCACTAAGCTCCTACAATGAGCAGTTCTTC
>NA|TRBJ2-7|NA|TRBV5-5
CASSLHGMDYEQYF
TGTGCCAGCAGCTTGCATGGGATGGACTACGAGCAGTACTTC
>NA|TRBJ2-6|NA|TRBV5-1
CASSFLRDSGANVLTF
TGCGCCAGCAGCTTTCTTCGGGACTCTGGGGCCAACGTCCTGACTTTC
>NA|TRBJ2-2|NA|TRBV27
CASSFSEGLAGELFF
TGTGCCAGCAGTTTTAGCGAGGGCCTCGCCGGGGAGCTGTTTTTT
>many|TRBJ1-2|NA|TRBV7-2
CASSLGTGDGYTF
TGTGCCAGCAGCCTTGGGACGGGGGATGGCTACACCTTC
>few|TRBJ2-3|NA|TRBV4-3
CASSQDYMYSADTQYF
TGCGCCAGCAGCCAAGATTACATGTATTCCGCAGATACGCAGTATTTT
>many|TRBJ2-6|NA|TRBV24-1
CATSDPRGSGANVLTF
TGTGCCACCAGTGATCCACGGGGCTCTGGGGCCAACGTCCTGACTTTC
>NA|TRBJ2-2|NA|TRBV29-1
CSVETENTGELFF
TGCAGCGTTGAGACAGAGAACACCGGGGAGCTGTTTTTT
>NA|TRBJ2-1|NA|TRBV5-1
CASLKGVGSYNEQFF
TGCGCCAGCCTAAAGGGAGTTGGGTCCTACAATGAGCAGTTCTTC
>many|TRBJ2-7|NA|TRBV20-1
CSAFRSQVDEQYF
TGCAGTGCTTTTCGGTCCCAGGTCGACGAGCAGTACTTC
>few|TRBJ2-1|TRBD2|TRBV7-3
CASSLQTSAGNEQFF
TGTGCCAGCAGCTTACAGACTAGCGCCGGCAATGAGCAGTTCTTC
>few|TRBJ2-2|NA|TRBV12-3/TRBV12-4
CASRGGSGELFF
TGTGCCAGCAGGGGGGGATCCGGGGAGCTGTTTTTT
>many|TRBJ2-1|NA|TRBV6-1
CASSKPLGAGYNEQFF
TGTGCCAGCAGTAAACCCCTAGGGGCGGGATACAATGAGCAGTTCTTC
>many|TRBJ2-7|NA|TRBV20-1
CSAQAGDLSYEQYF
TGCAGTGCTCAGGCAGGGGACCTCTCCTACGAGCAGTACTTC
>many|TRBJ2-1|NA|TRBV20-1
CSALGGGNEQFF
TGCAGTGCACTAGGGGGGGGCAATGAGCAGTTCTTC
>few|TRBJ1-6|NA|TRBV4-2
CASSQDRREGSLHF
TGTGCCAGCAGCCAAGACAGGAGGGAGGGGTCCCTCCACTTT
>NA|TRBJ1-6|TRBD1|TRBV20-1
CSARLTGSNSPLHF
TGCAGTGCTAGACTGACAGGGTCTAATTCACCCCTCCACTTT
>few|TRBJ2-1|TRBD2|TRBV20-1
CSAPSGQGYNEQFF
TGCAGTGCTCCTAGCGGGCAGGGCTACAATGAGCAGTTCTTC
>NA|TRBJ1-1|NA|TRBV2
CASMLRSMNTEAFF
TGTGCCAGCATGTTGCGGTCGATGAACACTGAAGCTTTCTTT
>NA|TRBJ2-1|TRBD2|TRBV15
CATSRDKAGVIYNEQFF
TGTGCCACCAGCAGAGATAAGGCGGGAGTCATCTACAATGAGCAGTTCTTC
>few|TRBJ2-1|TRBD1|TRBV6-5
CASSYGTGGYNEQFF
TGTGCCAGCAGTTACGGGACAGGGGGGTACAATGAGCAGTTCTTC
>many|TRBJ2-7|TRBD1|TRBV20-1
CREPGQGIHEQYF
TGCAGGGAACCGGGACAGGGCATCCACGAGCAGTACTTC
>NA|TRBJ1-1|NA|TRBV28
CASSLIRTYTEAFF
TGTGCCAGCAGTTTAATCCGGACCTACACTGAAGCTTTCTTT
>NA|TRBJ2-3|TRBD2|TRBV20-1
CSARDSGLAGVTDTQYF
TGCAGTGCTAGAGATTCGGGACTAGCGGGAGTTACAGATACGCAGTATTTT
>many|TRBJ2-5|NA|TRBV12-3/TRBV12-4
CATTRTPSIGETQYF
TGTGCCACCACCAGAACCCCCAGTATAGGGGAGACCCAGTACTTC
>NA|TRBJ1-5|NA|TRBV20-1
CSARPQPQHF
TGCAGTGCTAGGCCCCAGCCCCAGCATTTT
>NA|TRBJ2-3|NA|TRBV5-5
CASSFRPKADTQYF
TGTGCCAGCAGCTTTCGACCCAAGGCGGATACGCAGTATTTT
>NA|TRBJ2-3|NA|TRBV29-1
CSVRGDGGTQYF
TGCAGCGTTAGGGGAGACGGCGGTACGCAGTATTTT
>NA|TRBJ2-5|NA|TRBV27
CASSFQRRAATQYF
TGTGCCAGCAGTTTCCAACGGAGGGCCGCGACCCAGTACTTC
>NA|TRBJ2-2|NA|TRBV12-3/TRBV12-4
CASSLGVNTGELFF
TGTGCCAGCAGTTTAGGAGTAAACACCGGGGAGCTGTTTTTT
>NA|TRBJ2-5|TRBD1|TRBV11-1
CASSPRERTGFFGYGETQYF
TGTGCCAGCAGTCCTCGTGAGCGGACAGGGTTTTTCGGGTATGGAGAGACCCAGTACTTC
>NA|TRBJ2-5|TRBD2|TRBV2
CASSPGLARETQYF
TGTGCCAGCAGTCCTGGACTAGCTAGGGAGACCCAGTACTTC